This T cell receptor beta chain comes out of a study of shared clonotypes between healthy human individuals. The CDR3 runs to 18 residues. Looked up from germline, CDR1 is MDHEN and CDR2 is SYDVKM. V shed 1 base, J shed 5 bases, and the junction held 11 bases outside the gene matches. The assay was immunoSEQ multiplex PCR, and TCRdb's table has in-frame clones only and misses some. The repertoire holds hundreds of thousands of clones, 73% seen once, with 1.5% to 2% in the top ten. Material: memory CD4+ T cells sorted from blood. Subset reported: CD45RA-negative fraction. The receptor was derived from a woman aged 25 to 39 in good health. The J gene is TRBJ2-4, the V gene TRBV28; TRBD1 aligns across 10 bases. Written as DNA, the CDR3 is TGTGCCAGCAGTTTATCTAGGTGGTGGGGGACAGGGGAAAACATTCAGTACTTC. This codes for CASSLSRWWGTGENIQYF.